The next 18 T cell receptor beta chains were all read from a single sample in a study of T cells in Graves' hyperthyroidism and ophthalmopathy (dated by TCRdb to between 2019 and 2020). Libraries were built with multiplex PCR. Data came from an Illumina HiSeq 2000. Amplification of TCR beta CDR3 regions was carried out from RNA transcripts. A first-round RT-PCR of the TCR CDR3 used the HTBI primer set with the Qiagen OneStep RT-PCR kit. TCRdb reprocessing: public reads trimmed at Q25 with fastp, clones called with MiXCR, in-frame beta chains kept. Entries are consolidated by CDR3 protein sequence, retaining the most common genes and DNA. The sample table lists 360,000 or so distinct CDR3 sequences, 18% of them with a count of one. Together, the top ten hold 15% to 17% of the sample. Sequenced sample: blood. The receptor set was obtained from a woman in her 40s with Graves' ophthalmopathy.

This clonotype was seen repeatedly, ten times or more. CDR3 coding DNA: TGTGCCAGCCGGCAGGGTGGTACTGAAGCTTTCTTT. Encoded protein: CASRQGGTEAFF. The V gene is TRBV2, the J gene TRBJ1-1; D possibly corresponds to TRBD1 (5 bases). The germline V gene encodes CDR1 SNHLY and CDR2 FYNNEI. The CDR3 spans 12 residues. Trimming shortened V by 8 bases and J by 5 bases, and 12 bases separated the two germline ends.

This clonotype was counted ten times or more. CDR3 DNA: TGTGCCAGCAGCTTAGATGGCGCCGCCGCCTACGAGCAGTACTTC. Its translation: CASSLDGAAAYEQYF. This sequence joins TRBV11-2 and TRBJ2-7; no clear D. The CDR3 extends over 15 amino acids. Germline CDR1 reads SGHAT; CDR2 reads FQNNGV. Trimming cost V 0 bases and J 2 bases, with 11 bases left between them.

The chain carries TRBV12-3 or TRBV12-4 and TRBJ1-5; the D is unclear. This CDR3 has 17 residues. V was shortened by 4 bases and J by 0 bases, with 16 bases between the two germline ends. The CDR3 loop reads CASSSESELYSNQPQHF. The CDR3 DNA sequence: TGTGCCAGCAGTTCTGAATCAGAACTATATAGCAATCAGCCCCAGCATTTT.

This clonotype was seen at least ten times. V gene TRBV28 combines with J gene TRBJ1-2; D remains ambiguous. Germline CDR1 and CDR2: MDHEN and SYDVKM. Trimming cost V 2 bases and J 3 bases, with 4 bases left between them. CDR3 length equals 12 residues. CDR3 sequence reads: CASSLRYYGYTF. The CDR3 DNA reads as TGTGCCAGCAGTTTAAGGTACTATGGCTACACCTTC.

This clonotype occurred many times. The genes are TRBV12-3 or TRBV12-4 and TRBJ1-2; D call uncertain. V was cut by 1 base and J by 4 bases, with 7 bases left in between. The CDR3 loop spans 13 amino acids. CDR3 nucleotide sequence: TGTGCCAGCAGTTTAGGGGTGACCTATGGCTACACCTTC. This gives the protein CASSLGVTYGYTF.

The chain combines TRBV11-2 with TRBJ2-7; 10 bases are shared with TRBD1. The CDR3 length is 16 residues. V shed 1 base and J 3 bases; nucleotides not matched to a gene: 6. Germline CDR1 SGHAT, CDR2 FQNNGV. The CDR3 DNA reads TGTGCCAGCAGCTTAGGCGGGACAGGGGTAAGCTACGAGCAGTACTTC. Translating it yields CASSLGGTGVSYEQYF.

This clonotype was detected ten times or more. V and J are TRBV20-1 and TRBJ1-2; no reliable D call. V was clipped by 1 base and J by 8 bases, with 23 bases between them. Per germline, CDR1 DFQATT and CDR2 SNEGSKA (reference sequence). The CDR3 runs 16 residues. CDR3 in DNA: TGCAGTGCTAGAGGCGTCGGCGAGGGCTTCGTTGGGGGCTACACCTTC. Protein product: CSARGVGEGFVGGYTF.

In its sample, this clonotype was seen many times. The chain uses TRBV30 and TRBJ2-7; D tentatively fits TRBD1 or TRBD2 (5 bases each). This CDR3 is 11 amino acids long. Germline CDR1 GTSNPN, CDR2 SVGIG (reference sequence). V was cut by 5 bases and J by 5 bases, with 10 bases left in between. The chain's CDR3 is CAWREGNEQYF. CDR3 in DNA: TGTGCCTGGCGTGAGGGGAACGAGCAGTACTTC.

This clonotype appeared many times. The V and J genes are TRBV10-2 and TRBJ2-7; a possible D gene is TRBD1 (5 bases). CDR3 length: 14 residues. Trimming took 2 bases from V and 2 from J, leaving 10 bases between them. From germline, CDR1 is WSHSY and CDR2 SAAADI. For the CDR3, the DNA is TGCGCCAGCAGTGAGCCAGGGATTACCTACGAGCAGTACTTC. Translation gives CASSEPGITYEQYF.

This clonotype was recorded many times. The genes are TRBV30 and TRBJ2-2, with TRBD1 matching over 8 bases. V shed 4 bases and J 2 bases; nucleotides not matched to a gene: 3. The germline V gene encodes CDR1 GTSNPN and CDR2 SVGIG (reference sequence). The CDR3 has 14 residues. Here the CDR3 DNA reads TGTGCCTGGACCGCAGGGGGCAACACCGGGGAGCTGTTTTTT. Its protein product is CAWTAGGNTGELFF.

As for this clonotype: This could be a read error, since a much larger clone is one nucleotide away. The chain links TRBV12-3 or TRBV12-4 to TRBJ1-6; 9 bases fit TRBD1. The CDR3 has 14 residues. The CDR3 DNA reads TGTGCCAGCACCCCGGGACAGGGTAATTCACCCCTCTACTTT. It yields the protein CASTPGQGNSPLYF.

This clonotype was recorded many times. One end of the junction fails to match germline, which may point to a read error. The V and J genes are TRBV6-5 and TRBJ1-2; weak D call: TRBD1 (6 bases). The length of the CDR3 is 16 residues. The V gene's germline CDR1 is MNHEY and CDR2 SVGAGI. The CDR3 nucleotides read TGTGTCAGCAGTTACGCCACAGGGAAGTATGCCTATGGCTACACCTTC. Encoded protein: CVSSYATGKYAYGYTF.

This clonotype was recorded many times. The chain links TRBV12-5 to TRBJ2-5, with D perhaps TRBD2 (5 bases). This CDR3 comprises 19 residues. Germline CDR1 LGHNT, CDR2 FRNRAP. V lost 1 base and J 2 bases, leaving 23 bases between the germline ends. CDR3 in amino acids: CASGLAQWRAAGTQETQYF. Here the CDR3 DNA reads TGTGCTAGTGGTTTGGCACAGTGGCGGGCGGCCGGAACACAAGAGACCCAGTACTTC. Looking up the rest from reference TRBV12-5 and TRBJ2-5 gives the full variable domain: DARVTQTPRHKVTEMGQEVTMRCQPILGHNTVFWYRQTMMQGLELLAYFRNRAPLDDSGMPKDRFSAEMPDATLATLKIQPSEPRDSAVYFCASGLAQWRAAGTQETQYFGPGTRLLVL.

This clonotype was detected ten times or more. The chain links TRBV19 to TRBJ2-7; 10 bases map to TRBD1. CDR1 LNHDA and CDR2 SQIVND come from the germline V gene (reference sequence). The CDR3 is made up of 16 amino acids. The V and J ends lost 2 bases and 2 bases, in that order; junction bases with no gene match: 6. CDR3 amino acids: CASSIRSGQGAYEQYF. In DNA form, the CDR3 reads TGTGCCAGTAGTATAAGGTCCGGACAGGGGGCCTACGAGCAGTACTTC.

The table lists this clonotype with many counts. The chain uses TRBV24-1 and TRBJ1-2, with 7 bases fitting TRBD1. The CDR3 spans 13 residues. The V gene end was trimmed by 4 bases and the J gene end by 4 bases; junction bases not matched to a gene: 2. Germline V gene lookup returns CDR1 KGHDR and CDR2 SFDVKD. The CDR3 DNA reads TGTGCCACCAGTGACCGGACAGGCTATGGCTACACCTTC. It yields the protein CATSDRTGYGYTF.

V and J are TRBV7-3 and TRBJ1-1; unclear D gene. Germline assignment: CDR1 SGHTA and CDR2 FQGTGA. V was cut by 8 bases and J by 1 base, with 11 bases left in between. The CDR3 is 13 residues long. Here the CDR3 reads CASQWERNTEAFF. The CDR3 nucleotides are TGTGCCAGCCAGTGGGAGAGGAACACTGAAGCTTTCTTT.

The chain recombines TRBV30 with TRBJ1-2; 10 bases line up with TRBD1. CDR3 length: 16 residues. The V segment lost 8 bases and the J segment 7 bases; nucleotides outside the gene matches: 19. CDR1 GTSNPN and CDR2 SVGIG come from the germline V gene (reference sequence). In DNA form, the CDR3 reads TGTGCCCTTACGTCTTACAGACAGGGGGCAATGGGTGGCTACACCTTC. Amino acid sequence: CALTSYRQGAMGGYTF.

This clonotype was seen ten or more times. The chain couples TRBV7-2 to TRBJ1-5; possibly TRBD1 for D (5 bases). CDR1 and CDR2 (germline): SGHTA, FQGNSA. V was shortened by 5 bases and J by 5 bases, with 16 bases between the two germline ends. This CDR3 has 15 amino acids. CDR3 sequence: CASSREGTDDQPQHF. The DNA of the CDR3 is TGTGCCAGCAGCCGAGAGGGGACGGACGATCAGCCCCAGCATTTT.